The 8 T cell receptor beta chains given below trace back to one sample, sequenced in a study of cytomegalovirus exposure and HLA in healthy donors. PCR was performed using 60 Vbeta and 13 Jbeta primers. Produced via immunoSEQ multiplex PCR; TCRdb's table is partial and in-frame only. The sample lists about 160,000 clones, about four fifths occurring once. Sample: PBMCs. Receptors were obtained from a woman younger than 35 in good health and CMV-seronegative.

The chain combines TRBV28 with TRBJ2-3; 9 bases are shared with TRBD2. CDR3 length equals 17 residues. Trimming cost V 1 base and J 2 bases; bases outside gene matches: 7. From germline, CDR1 is MDHEN and CDR2 SYDVKM. CDR3 region: CASSLSSSGTSTDTQYF. CDR3 sequence (DNA): TGTGCCAGCAGTTTATCCTCTAGCGGGACATCCACAGATACGCAGTATTTT.

This chain connects TRBV7-6 to TRBJ2-5; D possibly corresponds to TRBD1 (5 bases). The end of the DNA aligns better with TRBJ2-7, so the J call may be wrong. CDR3 length: 16 amino acids. From germline, CDR1 is SGHVS and CDR2 FNYEAQ. CDR3 nucleotide sequence: TGTGCCAGCAGCTTAGAGGTGGGCAGGGTAAACTACGAGCAGTACTTC. Its translation is CASSLEVGRVNYEQYF.

This chain connects TRBV4-2 to TRBJ2-7, with 11 nucleotides matching TRBD2. The junction had 1 base not matched to a gene; V was cut back by 8 bases and J by 1 base. This CDR3 is built from 13 residues. Germline V gene data show CDR1 as LGHNA and CDR2 as YNFKEQ. The CDR3 coding sequence is TGTGCCAGCTCTAGCGGGAGGTCCTACGAGCAGTACTTC. Protein: CASSSGRSYEQYF.

The J gene is TRBJ1-5, the V gene TRBV5-1, with D tentatively TRBD1 (5 bases). The CDR3 is made up of 14 amino acids. Deletions cut 0 bases from V and 5 bases from J, with 9 bases between. Germline CDR1 is SGHRS and CDR2 is YFSETQ. The CDR3 region has the DNA TGCGCCAGCAGCTTGGATACAGGCTATCAGCCCCAGCATTTT. Its protein product is CASSLDTGYQPQHF. The full variable domain, its missing parts supplied by reference TRBV5-1 and TRBJ1-5, is KAGVTQTPRYLIKTRGQQVTLSCSPISGHRSVSWYQQTPGQGLQFLFEYFSETQRNKGNFPGRFSGRQFSNSRSEMNVSTLELGDSALYLCASSLDTGYQPQHFGDGTRLSIL.

The chain recombines TRBV11-3 with TRBJ2-1, with TRBD2 matching over 9 bases. The length of the CDR3 is 15 residues. J lost 7 bases, V lost 5 bases, and 9 bases had no gene match. Germline CDR1 and CDR2: SGHNT and YENEEA. CDR3 amino acids: CASSALVAGVNEQFF. The CDR3 DNA is TGTGCCAGCAGCGCCCTTGTAGCGGGAGTGAATGAGCAGTTCTTC.

The count of this clone is one. CDR3 residues: CASSEASRNEQFF. CDR3 nucleotides: TGTGCCAGCAGTGAGGCTAGCCGGAATGAGCAGTTCTTC. This sequence joins TRBV2 and TRBJ2-1; D is perhaps TRBD2 (5 bases). The V and J ends lost 3 bases and 7 bases respectively, with 10 bases between them. CDR3 length equals 13 residues. The germline V gene has CDR1 SNHLY and CDR2 FYNNEI.

The CDR3 here is CASSDPSVRGRETQYF. DNA for the CDR3: TGTGCCAGCAGTGACCCTTCTGTTAGAGGGCGGGAGACCCAGTACTTC. The J gene is TRBJ2-5, the V gene TRBV6-1, with TRBD2 as a possible D gene (5 bases). V was shortened by 3 bases and J by 5 bases, with 19 bases between the two germline ends. Germline CDR1 and CDR2: MNHNS and SASEGT. The CDR3 sequence is 16 residues long.

The chain links TRBV7-9 to TRBJ1-2, with TRBD1 identical over 7 bases. CDR1 and CDR2 (germline): SEHNR, FQNEAQ (reference sequence). V was clipped by 0 bases and J by 4 bases; unmatched bases: 8. The CDR3 has 16 amino acids. DNA for the CDR3: TGTGCCAGCAGCTTAGCAACAGGGGCACACTTCTATGGCTACACCTTC. Its protein product is CASSLATGAHFYGYTF.